The next 20 T cell receptor beta chains were all read from a single sample in a study of cytomegalovirus exposure and HLA in healthy donors. A multiplex PCR was run with 60 Vbeta primers and 13 Jbeta primers. Only in-frame clones appear in the TCRdb table, and some are missing; sequencing was by immunoSEQ multiplex PCR. Counted here are roughly 100,000 clones, about 81% occurring once; the ten biggest clones make up roughly 1.9%. The sample comprised PBMCs. Receptors originate from a man between 25 and 39 years old in good health and CMV-seronegative.

The V call is TRBV7-3, the J call TRBJ2-1; 8 nucleotides line up with TRBD1. From germline, CDR1 is SGHTA and CDR2 FQGTGA. The CDR3 covers 15 residues. J lost 5 bases, V lost 5 bases, and 8 bases had no gene match. This CDR3 is CASSPGQGIHNEQFF. CDR3 nucleotide sequence: TGTGCCAGCAGCCCCGGACAGGGAATCCACAATGAGCAGTTCTTC. Variable domain in full (rest from reference TRBV7-3 and TRBJ2-1): GAGVSQTPSNKVTEKGKYVELRCDPISGHTALYWYRQSLGQGPEFLIYFQGTGAADDSGLPNDRFFAVRPEGSVSTLKIQRTERGDSAVYLCASSPGQGIHNEQFFGPGTRLTVL.

J is TRBJ2-7 and V is TRBV7-2, with TRBD1 matching 7 bases. The CDR3 has 16 residues. CDR1 and CDR2 (germline): SGHTA, FQGNSA. The J segment lost 4 bases and the V segment lost 5 bases, leaving 14 bases of the junction unmatched. Written as DNA, the CDR3 is TGTGCCAGCAGCGGGGTTAGGTCGCAGACAGGGTACGAGCAGTACTTC. It codes for CASSGVRSQTGYEQYF. The full variable domain, in which reference TRBV7-2 and TRBJ2-7 provide the parts outside the CDR3, is GAGVSQSPSNKVTEKGKDVELRCDPISGHTALYWYRQSLGQGLEFLIYFQGNSAPDKSGLPSDRFSAERTGGSVSTLTIQRTQQEDSAVYLCASSGVRSQTGYEQYFGPGTRLTVT.

The gene calls are TRBV19 and TRBJ2-5, with 9 nucleotides matching TRBD1. After removal of 5 bases from V and 7 bases from J, the junction contained 8 bases not matched to a gene. The CDR3 has 14 amino acids. In germline, CDR1 is LNHDA, CDR2 SQIVND (reference sequence). CDR3 region: CASSRGTGSGTQYF. The CDR3, as DNA: TGTGCCAGTAGTCGGGGGACAGGGAGTGGGACCCAGTACTTC.

CDR3 protein: CASSLALQNDEQYF. The CDR3, as DNA: TGCGCCAGCAGCTTGGCTTTGCAGAACGACGAGCAGTACTTC. This rearrangement joins TRBV5-1 to TRBJ2-7; unclear D gene. The CDR3 length is 14 residues. V lost 0 bases to trimming and J lost 5 bases, with 12 bases between them. The germline V gene encodes CDR1 SGHRS and CDR2 YFSETQ.

The chain carries TRBV27 and TRBJ1-5; no definite D call. Per the germline V gene, CDR1 is MNHEY and CDR2 is SMNVEV (reference sequence). CDR3 length: 16 residues. V lost 2 bases and J lost 2, with 13 bases in between. The CDR3 nucleotides read TGTGCCAGCAGTTTACCCCCCCGGGTGGGCAATCAGCCCCAGCATTTT. As protein: CASSLPPRVGNQPQHF.

The V and J genes are TRBV19 and TRBJ2-3; no firm D call. Germline V gene lookup returns CDR1 LNHDA and CDR2 SQIVND (reference sequence). Trimming took off 0 bases at V and 2 bases at J, with 9 bases between the two ends. The CDR3 consists of 15 residues. CDR3 sequence reads: CASSIEVEHTDTQYF. CDR3 bases: TGTGCCAGTAGTATAGAAGTGGAGCACACAGATACGCAGTATTTT.

The chain combines TRBV23-1 with TRBJ2-4, with a tentative D call TRBD2 (5 bases). TRBV23-1 belongs to the ORF category, with a function that is uncertain. CDR3 length: 19 residues. The V gene lost 0 bases and the J gene lost 1 base, with 19 bases spanning the gap. Here the CDR3 DNA reads TGCGCCAGCAGTCAATCCGAGACGGGAACAACGGGGGCCAAAAACATTCAGTACTTC. Residues: CASSQSETGTTGAKNIQYF.

The rearrangement links TRBV4-1 to TRBJ1-4; 7 bases map to TRBD1. The junction had 7 bases not matched to a gene; V was cut back by 5 bases and J by 7 bases. Germline V gene lookup returns CDR1 MGHRA and CDR2 YSYEKL. This CDR3 has 14 residues. CDR3 in amino acids: CASSFPGTAEKLFF. DNA of the CDR3: TGCGCCAGCAGCTTTCCCGGGACAGCTGAAAAACTGTTTTTT.

The gene calls are TRBV4-1 and TRBJ2-4, with 8 bases identical to TRBD2. Germline V gene data show CDR1 as MGHRA and CDR2 as YSYEKL. The CDR3 spans 14 residues. V was pared by 1 base and J by 5 bases, with 1 base of the junction left unmatched. The CDR3 sequence is CASSQVSGENIQYF. In nucleotides, the CDR3 is TGCGCCAGCAGCCAAGTTAGCGGGGAAAACATTCAGTACTTC.

This clone has a handful of counts. The CDR3, as DNA: TGCGCCAGCAGCCAGGACAGGGGTTTAAAAAATTCACCCCTCCACTTT. This codes for CASSQDRGLKNSPLHF. The chain recombines TRBV4-3 with TRBJ1-6; 9 bases fit TRBD1. Trimming cost V 3 bases and J 7 bases; bases outside gene matches: 7. The CDR3 loop spans 16 amino acids. The V gene's germline CDR1 is LGHNA and CDR2 YSLEER.

The V call is TRBV2, the J call TRBJ1-2; 8 bases fit TRBD1. The germline V gene has CDR1 SNHLY and CDR2 FYNNEI. This CDR3 spans 13 amino acids. Germline trimming cut 6 bases from V and 5 bases from J; bases unmatched to any gene: 5. The CDR3 DNA is TGTGCCAGCAGGGGGACAGGATCTTATGGCTACACCTTC. Its translation: CASRGTGSYGYTF.

This clone is classed as medium-sized (0.01 to 0.1%). J is TRBJ2-7 and V is TRBV7-3, with TRBD1 matching 7 bases. The V and J ends lost 4 bases and 3 bases, in that order; junction bases with no gene match: 3. The germline V gene encodes CDR1 SGHTA and CDR2 FQGTGA. This CDR3 region has 13 residues. As DNA, the CDR3 is TGTGCCAGCAGCTGGGACAGTCGCTACGAGCAGTACTTC. Encoded protein: CASSWDSRYEQYF.

This chain uses TRBV6-1 with TRBJ1-5, with 9 nucleotides matching TRBD1. CDR3 length: 14 amino acids. Trimming took 7 bases from V and 4 from J; bases not matched to a gene: 5. CDR1 and CDR2 (germline): MNHNS, SASEGT. The DNA for the CDR3 is TGTGCCAGCAAAGGACAGGGGTATAATCAGCCCCAGCATTTT. Protein: CASKGQGYNQPQHF.

V usage is TRBV7-2 and J usage is TRBJ2-2, with 9 bases fitting TRBD1. This CDR3 contains 16 residues. V shed 2 bases, J shed 6 bases, and the junction held 7 bases outside the gene matches. Germline V gene sequence: CDR1 SGHTA, CDR2 FQGNSA. The CDR3 spells CASSLFPGTGPGELFF. As DNA, the CDR3 is TGTGCCAGCAGCTTATTCCCCGGGACAGGGCCCGGGGAGCTGTTTTTT.

This clone was picked up one time. The CDR3 region has the DNA TGTGCCAGCAGCTTGGACCTCGACGGGACCGGGGAGCTGTTTTTT. Residues: CASSLDLDGTGELFF. The chain recombines TRBV5-4 with TRBJ2-2; no clear D. V lost 0 bases to trimming and J lost 5 bases, with 11 bases between them. The CDR3 spans 15 residues. Germline CDR1 SGHNT, CDR2 YYREEE (reference sequence).

The genes are TRBV30 and TRBJ1-1; TRBD1 aligns across 11 bases. The V gene end was trimmed by 0 bases and the J gene end by 6 bases; junction bases not matched to a gene: 12. This CDR3 is 17 amino acids long. Per germline, CDR1 GTSNPN and CDR2 SVGIG (reference sequence). CDR3 DNA: TGTGCCTGGAGTGTTTGGGGAGGGGACAGGGGGTTACCTGAAGCTTTCTTT. Protein product: CAWSVWGGDRGLPEAFF.

The rearrangement uses TRBV2 and TRBJ1-1; 7 positions match TRBD1. This CDR3 contains 13 residues. CDR1 is SNHLY and CDR2 is FYNNEI in the germline V gene. The J segment lost 0 bases and the V segment lost 9 bases, leaving 4 bases of the junction unmatched. The CDR3 loop is CARKTGVNTEAFF. DNA of the CDR3: TGTGCCAGGAAAACAGGGGTGAACACTGAAGCTTTCTTT.

This sequence joins TRBV19 and TRBJ2-1, with 11 bases fitting TRBD2. Germline loops: CDR1 LNHDA, CDR2 SQIVND (reference sequence). V shed 2 bases and J 6 bases; nucleotides not matched to a gene: 3. The CDR3 consists of 15 residues. Written as DNA, the CDR3 is TGTGCCAGTAGTATATTGGGACTAGCGGCCAATGAGCAGTTCTTC. Protein: CASSILGLAANEQFF.

This clone has a handful of counts. CDR3 DNA: TGTGCCAGCAGCTTGGGACAGGGCAGTAACTATGGCTACACCTTC. Its translation is CASSLGQGSNYGYTF. The genes are TRBV5-6 and TRBJ1-2, with 7 bases fitting TRBD1. The V segment lost 0 bases and the J segment 1 base; nucleotides outside the gene matches: 3. CDR1 is SGHDT, CDR2 YYEEEE, per germline. This CDR3 region has 15 residues.

This clone appeared once. This chain joins TRBV29-1 and TRBJ1-1, with D maybe TRBD1 (6 bases). From germline, CDR1 is SQVTM and CDR2 ANQGSEA. The CDR3 covers 13 residues. The V end lost 4 bases, the J end lost 2 bases, and 11 bases lay between the germline ends. Here the CDR3 reads CSVGGQFNTEAFF. The CDR3 coding sequence is TGCAGCGTTGGTGGACAGTTTAACACTGAAGCTTTCTTT.